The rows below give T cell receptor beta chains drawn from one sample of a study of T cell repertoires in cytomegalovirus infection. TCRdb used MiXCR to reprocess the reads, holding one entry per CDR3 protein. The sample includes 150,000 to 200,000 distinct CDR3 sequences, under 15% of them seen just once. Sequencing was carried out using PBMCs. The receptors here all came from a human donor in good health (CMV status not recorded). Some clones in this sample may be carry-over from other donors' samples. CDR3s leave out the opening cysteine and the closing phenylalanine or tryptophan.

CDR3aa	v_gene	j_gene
ASSPRGQGDEKLF	TRBV7-9	TRBJ1-4
ASSIVSSYNEQF	TRBV19	TRBJ2-1
ASSLRRLAFNEQF	TRBV11-1	TRBJ2-1
ATSDTDGFGYT	TRBV24-1	TRBJ1-2
SGRRSANEKLF	TRBV20-1	TRBJ1-4
SARGEGYQETQY	TRBV20-1	TRBJ2-5
ASSATGGGQPQH	TRBV6-2/TRBV6-3	TRBJ1-5
ASSSRGGAYEQY	TRBV5-4	TRBJ2-7
ASSPGGGGRDTQY	TRBV7-3	TRBJ2-3
ASSYSLAGVRTDTQY	TRBV6-5	TRBJ2-3
ASSLEGEDFEQY	TRBV7-8	TRBJ2-7
ASSPPTGGAGANVLT	TRBV5-1	TRBJ2-6
ASSLLQAYEQY	TRBV7-2	TRBJ2-7
ASSSETGSLTGELF	TRBV7-3	TRBJ2-2
ASSSGGQIHEQY	TRBV7-2	TRBJ2-7
SVTRGGGEAF	TRBV29-1	TRBJ1-1
ASSLAGNEKLF	TRBV5-5	TRBJ1-4
ATSRDRETQY	TRBV15	TRBJ2-5